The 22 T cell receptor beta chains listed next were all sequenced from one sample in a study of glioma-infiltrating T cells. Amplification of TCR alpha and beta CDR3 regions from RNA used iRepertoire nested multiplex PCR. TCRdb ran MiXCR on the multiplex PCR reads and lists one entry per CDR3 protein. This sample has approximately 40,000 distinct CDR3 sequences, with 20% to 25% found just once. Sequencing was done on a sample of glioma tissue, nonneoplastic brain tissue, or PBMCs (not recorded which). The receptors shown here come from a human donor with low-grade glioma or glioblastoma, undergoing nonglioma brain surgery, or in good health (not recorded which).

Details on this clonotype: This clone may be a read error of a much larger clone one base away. CDR3 sequence reads: CASSLDPANSGNIIYF. DNA of the CDR3: TGTGCCAGCAGCTTAGATCCGGCTAACTCTGGAAACATCATATATTTT. The rearrangement joins TRBV11-2 to TRBJ1-3; D remains ambiguous. The CDR3 covers 16 residues. Looked up from germline, CDR1 is SGHAT and CDR2 is FQNNGV.

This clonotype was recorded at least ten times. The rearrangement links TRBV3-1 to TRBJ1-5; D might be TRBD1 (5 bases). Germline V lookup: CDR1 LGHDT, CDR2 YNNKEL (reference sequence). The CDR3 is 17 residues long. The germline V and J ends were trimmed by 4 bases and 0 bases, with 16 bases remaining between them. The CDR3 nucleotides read TGTGCCAGCAGCCCGGGGCACGCCTCTTATAGCAATCAGCCCCAGCATTTT. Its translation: CASSPGHASYSNQPQHF.

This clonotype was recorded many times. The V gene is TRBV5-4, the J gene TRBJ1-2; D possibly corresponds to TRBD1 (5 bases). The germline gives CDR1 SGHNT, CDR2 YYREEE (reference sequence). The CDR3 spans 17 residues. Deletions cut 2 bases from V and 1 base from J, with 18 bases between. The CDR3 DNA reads TGTGCCAGCAGCTTAATTGGGGAGGGGCGTCTTAACTATGGCTACACCTTC. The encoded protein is CASSLIGEGRLNYGYTF. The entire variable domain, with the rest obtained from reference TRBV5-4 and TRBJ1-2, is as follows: ETGVTQSPTHLIKTRGQQVTLRCSSQSGHNTVSWYQQALGQGPQFIFQYYREEENGRGNFPPRFSGLQFPNYSSELNVNALELDDSALYLCASSLIGEGRLNYGYTFGSGTRLTVV.

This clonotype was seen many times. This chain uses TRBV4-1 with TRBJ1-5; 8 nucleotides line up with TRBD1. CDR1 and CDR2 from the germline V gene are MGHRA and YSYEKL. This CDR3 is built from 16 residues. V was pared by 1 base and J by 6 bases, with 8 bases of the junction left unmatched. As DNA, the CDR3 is TGCGCCAGCAGCCAAGTAGGACAGGGTGAGAGTCAGCCCCAGCATTTT. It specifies CASSQVGQGESQPQHF.

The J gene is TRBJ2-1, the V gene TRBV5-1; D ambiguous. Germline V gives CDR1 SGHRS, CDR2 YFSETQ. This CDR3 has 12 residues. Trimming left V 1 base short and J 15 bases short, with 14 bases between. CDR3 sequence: CASSLTDNKRFF. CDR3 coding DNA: TGCGCCAGCAGCTTGACAGACAATAAGCGGTTCTTC.

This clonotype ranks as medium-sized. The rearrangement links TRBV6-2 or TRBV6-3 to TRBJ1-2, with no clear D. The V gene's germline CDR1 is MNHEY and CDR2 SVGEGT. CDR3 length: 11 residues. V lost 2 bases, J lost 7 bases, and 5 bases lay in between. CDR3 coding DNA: TGTGCCAGCAGTTACGACGGTGGCTACACCTTC. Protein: CASSYDGGYTF.

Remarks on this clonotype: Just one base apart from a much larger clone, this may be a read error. CDR3 in amino acids: CASSVDSGLTVQYF. CDR3 DNA: TGTGCCAGCAGCGTAGATTCAGGGCTGACGGTGCAGTATTTT. V gene TRBV9 combines with J gene TRBJ2-3; perhaps TRBD1 as D (5 bases). V was pared by 0 bases and J by 11 bases, with 16 bases between. Germline assignment: CDR1 SGDLS and CDR2 YYNGEE. The CDR3 contains 14 residues.

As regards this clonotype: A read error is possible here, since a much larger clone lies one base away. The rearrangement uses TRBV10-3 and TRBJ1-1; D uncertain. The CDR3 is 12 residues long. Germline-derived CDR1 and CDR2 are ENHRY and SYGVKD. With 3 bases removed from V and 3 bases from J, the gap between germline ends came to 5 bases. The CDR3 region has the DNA TGTGCCATCAGTGACCTGGACACTGAAGCTTTCTTT. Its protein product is CAISDLDTEAFF.

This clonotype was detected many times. CDR3 coding DNA: TGCAGTGCTAGAATTCCGGGGGCCTACGAGCAGTACTTC. Translation gives CSARIPGAYEQYF. V usage is TRBV20-1 and J usage is TRBJ2-7; maybe TRBD2 (6 bases). Germline CDR1 reads DFQATT; CDR2 reads SNEGSKA (reference sequence). The CDR3 loop spans 13 amino acids. With 2 bases removed from V and 2 bases from J, the gap between germline ends came to 10 bases.

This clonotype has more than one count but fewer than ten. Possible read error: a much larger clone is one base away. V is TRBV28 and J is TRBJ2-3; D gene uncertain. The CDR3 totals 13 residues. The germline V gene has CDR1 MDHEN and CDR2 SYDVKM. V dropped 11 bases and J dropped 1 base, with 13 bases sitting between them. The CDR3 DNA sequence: TGTGCCGGCAAGTCGTCGGGCACAGATACGCAGTATTTT. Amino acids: CAGKSSGTDTQYF.

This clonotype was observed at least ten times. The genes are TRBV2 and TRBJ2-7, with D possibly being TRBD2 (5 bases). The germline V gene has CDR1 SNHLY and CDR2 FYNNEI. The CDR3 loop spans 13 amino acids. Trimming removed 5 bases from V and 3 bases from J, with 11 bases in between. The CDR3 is CASSLGRGYEQYF. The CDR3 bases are TGTGCCAGCAGTTTGGGCCGGGGCTACGAGCAGTACTTC.

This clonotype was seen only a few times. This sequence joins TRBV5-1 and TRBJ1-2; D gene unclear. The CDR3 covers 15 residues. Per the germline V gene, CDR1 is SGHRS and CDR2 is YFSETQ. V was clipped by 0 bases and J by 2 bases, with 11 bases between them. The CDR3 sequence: CASSLVSVTNYGYTF. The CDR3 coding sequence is TGCGCCAGCAGCTTGGTATCCGTGACAAACTATGGCTACACCTTC.

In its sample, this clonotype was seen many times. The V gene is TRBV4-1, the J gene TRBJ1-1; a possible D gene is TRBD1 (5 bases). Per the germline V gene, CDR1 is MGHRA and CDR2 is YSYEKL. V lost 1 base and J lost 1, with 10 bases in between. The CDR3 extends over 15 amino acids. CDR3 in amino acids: CASSQAGRQNTEAFF. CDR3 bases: TGCGCCAGCAGCCAAGCGGGACGGCAGAACACTGAAGCTTTCTTT.

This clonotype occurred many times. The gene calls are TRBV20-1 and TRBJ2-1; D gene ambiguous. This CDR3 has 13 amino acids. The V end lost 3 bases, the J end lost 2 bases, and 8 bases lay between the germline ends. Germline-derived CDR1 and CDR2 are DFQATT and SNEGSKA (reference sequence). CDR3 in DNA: TGCAGTGCTAGTCCGGACGCCTACAATGAGCAGTTCTTC. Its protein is CSASPDAYNEQFF.

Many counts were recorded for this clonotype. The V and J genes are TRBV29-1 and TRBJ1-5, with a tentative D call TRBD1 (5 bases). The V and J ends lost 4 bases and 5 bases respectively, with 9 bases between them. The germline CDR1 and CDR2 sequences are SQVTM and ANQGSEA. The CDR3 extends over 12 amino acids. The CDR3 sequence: CSVGQTDQPQHF. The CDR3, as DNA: TGCAGCGTTGGACAGACCGATCAGCCCCAGCATTTT.

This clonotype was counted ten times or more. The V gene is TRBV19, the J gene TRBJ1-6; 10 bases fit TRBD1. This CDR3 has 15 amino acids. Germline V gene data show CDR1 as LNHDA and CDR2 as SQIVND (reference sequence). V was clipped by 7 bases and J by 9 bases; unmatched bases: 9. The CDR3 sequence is CASTPGQGMGSPLHF. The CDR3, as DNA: TGTGCCAGTACCCCGGGACAGGGGATGGGTTCACCCCTCCACTTT.

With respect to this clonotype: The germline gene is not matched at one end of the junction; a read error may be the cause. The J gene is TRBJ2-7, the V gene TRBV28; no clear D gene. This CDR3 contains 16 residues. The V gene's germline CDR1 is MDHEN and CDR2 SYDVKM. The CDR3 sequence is CAGSSSKISGSYEQYF. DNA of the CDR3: TGTGCCGGCAGTTCATCTAAGATATCGGGCTCCTACGAGCAGTACTTC.

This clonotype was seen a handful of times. CDR3 residues: CAWAGLAGALAEQFF. Here the CDR3 DNA reads TGTGCCTGGGCGGGACTAGCGGGGGCCCTGGCTGAGCAGTTCTTC. The chain joins TRBV30 to TRBJ2-1; TRBD2 matches 14 bases. The germline V gene encodes CDR1 GTSNPN and CDR2 SVGIG (reference sequence). Trimming removed 5 bases from V and 9 bases from J; junction bases left unmatched: 9. The CDR3 contains 15 residues.

This CDR3 is CSVEWLGAAKQYF. The DNA of the CDR3 is TGCAGCGTTGAATGGTTAGGGGCAGCGAAGCAGTACTTC. J is TRBJ2-7 and V is TRBV29-1; possibly TRBD1 for D (5 bases). Germline assignment: CDR1 SQVTM and CDR2 ANQGSEA. Trimming removed 2 bases from V and 8 bases from J, with 16 bases in between. The CDR3 loop spans 13 amino acids.

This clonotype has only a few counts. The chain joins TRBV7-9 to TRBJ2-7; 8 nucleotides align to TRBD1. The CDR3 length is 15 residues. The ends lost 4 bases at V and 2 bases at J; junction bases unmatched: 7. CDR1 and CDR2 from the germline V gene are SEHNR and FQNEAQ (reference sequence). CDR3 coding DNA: TGTGCCAGCAGCTCCTTCCCGGACAGGGCCTACGAGCAGTACGTC. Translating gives CASSSFPDRAYEQYV.

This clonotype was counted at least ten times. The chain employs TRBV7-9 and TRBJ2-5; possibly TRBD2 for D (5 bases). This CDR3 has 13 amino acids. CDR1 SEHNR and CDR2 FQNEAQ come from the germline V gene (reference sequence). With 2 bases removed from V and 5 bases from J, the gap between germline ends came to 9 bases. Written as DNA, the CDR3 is TGTGCCAGCAGCTTATCTCCGGGGGAGACCCAGTACTTC. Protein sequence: CASSLSPGETQYF. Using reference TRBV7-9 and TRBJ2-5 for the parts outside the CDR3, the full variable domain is DTGVSQNPRHKITKRGQNVTFRCDPISEHNRLYWYRQTLGQGPEFLTYFQNEAQLEKSRLLSDRFSAERPKGSFSTLEIQRTEQGDSAMYLCASSLSPGETQYFGPGTRLLVL.

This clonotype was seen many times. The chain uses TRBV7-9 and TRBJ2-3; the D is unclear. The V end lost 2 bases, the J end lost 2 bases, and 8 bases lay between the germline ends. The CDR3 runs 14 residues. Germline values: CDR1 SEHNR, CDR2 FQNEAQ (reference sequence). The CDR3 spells CASSLRADTDTQYF. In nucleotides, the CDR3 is TGTGCCAGCAGCTTAAGGGCAGACACAGATACGCAGTATTTT.